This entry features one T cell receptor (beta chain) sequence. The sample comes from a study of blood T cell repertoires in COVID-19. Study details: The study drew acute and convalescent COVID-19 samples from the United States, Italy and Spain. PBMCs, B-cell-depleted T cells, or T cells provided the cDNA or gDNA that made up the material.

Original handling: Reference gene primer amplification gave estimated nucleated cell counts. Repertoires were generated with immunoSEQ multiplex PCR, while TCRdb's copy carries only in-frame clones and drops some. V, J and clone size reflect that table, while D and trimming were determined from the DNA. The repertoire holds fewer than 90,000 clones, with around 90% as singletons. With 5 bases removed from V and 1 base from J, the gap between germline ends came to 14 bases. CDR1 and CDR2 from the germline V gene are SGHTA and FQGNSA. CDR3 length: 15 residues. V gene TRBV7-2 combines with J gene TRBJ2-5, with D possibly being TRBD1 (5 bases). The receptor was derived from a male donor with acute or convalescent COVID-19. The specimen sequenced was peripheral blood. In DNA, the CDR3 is TGTGCCAGCAGCCTCACGACAGCAATCCAAGAGACCCAGTACTTC. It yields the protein CASSLTTAIQETQYF.